Only one count was recorded for the clone carrying this T cell receptor beta chain. Its specificity is not known. The trim removed 7 bases at V and 5 bases at J, leaving 4 bases unmatched. The CDR3 runs to 11 residues. Germline lookup yields CDR1 DFQATT and CDR2 SNEGSKA (reference sequence). The sample originates from a study of PD-L1 blockade in urothelial cancer. Study context: At 3 weeks (second dose) and 6 weeks after starting treatment, blood was analyzed. The median T cell count in blood samples was 140,000 to 150,000.

Study-wide points: When measured at 3 weeks, tumor-associated blood clones expanded more in durable-benefit patients.

Method: immunoSEQ multiplex PCR; TCRdb's copy keeps in-frame clones and lacks some. The sample yields about 45,000 clones, 70% to 90% seen once. The TCR sequence derives from a man older than 75 with urothelial cancer. The J gene is TRBJ1-2, the V gene TRBV20-1; 7 positions match TRBD1. Specimen: PBMCs, collected around atezolizumab (anti-PD-L1) treatment. CDR3 residues: CSVDRVYGYTF. DNA of the CDR3: TGCAGTGTTGACAGGGTGTATGGCTACACCTTC.